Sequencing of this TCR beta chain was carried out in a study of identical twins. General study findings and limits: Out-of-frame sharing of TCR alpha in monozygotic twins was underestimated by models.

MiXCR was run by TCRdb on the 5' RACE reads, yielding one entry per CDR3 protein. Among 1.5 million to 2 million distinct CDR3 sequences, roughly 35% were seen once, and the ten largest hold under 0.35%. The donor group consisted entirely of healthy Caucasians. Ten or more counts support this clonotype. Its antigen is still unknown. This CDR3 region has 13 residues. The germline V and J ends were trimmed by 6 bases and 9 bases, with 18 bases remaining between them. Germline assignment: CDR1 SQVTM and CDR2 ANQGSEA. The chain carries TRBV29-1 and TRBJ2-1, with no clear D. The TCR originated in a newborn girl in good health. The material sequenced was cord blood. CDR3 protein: CSVAPTLSGEQFF. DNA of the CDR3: TGCAGCGTCGCACCCACCTTGTCGGGTGAGCAGTTCTTC.